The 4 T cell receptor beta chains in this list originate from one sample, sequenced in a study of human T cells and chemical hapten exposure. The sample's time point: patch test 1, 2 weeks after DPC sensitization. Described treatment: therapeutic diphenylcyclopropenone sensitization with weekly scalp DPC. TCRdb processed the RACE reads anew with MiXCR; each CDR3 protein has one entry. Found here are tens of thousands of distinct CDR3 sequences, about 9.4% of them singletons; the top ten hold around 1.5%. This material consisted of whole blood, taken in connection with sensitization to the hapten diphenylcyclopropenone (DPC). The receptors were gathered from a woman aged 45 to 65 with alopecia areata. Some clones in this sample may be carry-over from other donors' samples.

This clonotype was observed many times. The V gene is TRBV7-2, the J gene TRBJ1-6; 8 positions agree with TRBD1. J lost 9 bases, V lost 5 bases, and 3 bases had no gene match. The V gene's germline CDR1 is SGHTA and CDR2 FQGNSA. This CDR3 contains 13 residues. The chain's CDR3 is CASSTDRASPLHF. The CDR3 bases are TGTGCCAGCAGCACGGACAGGGCTTCACCCCTCCACTTT.

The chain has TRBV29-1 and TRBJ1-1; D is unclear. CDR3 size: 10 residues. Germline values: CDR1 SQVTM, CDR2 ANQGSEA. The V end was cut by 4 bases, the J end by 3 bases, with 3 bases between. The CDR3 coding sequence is TGCAGCGTTGGACACACTGAAGCTTTCTTT. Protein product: CSVGHTEAFF. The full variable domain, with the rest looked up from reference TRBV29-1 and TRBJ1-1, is SAVISQKPSRDICQRGTSLTIQCQVDSQVTMMFWYRQQPGQSLTLIATANQGSEATYESGFVIDKFPISRPNLTFSTLTVSNMSPEDSSIYLCSVGHTEAFFGQGTRLTVV.

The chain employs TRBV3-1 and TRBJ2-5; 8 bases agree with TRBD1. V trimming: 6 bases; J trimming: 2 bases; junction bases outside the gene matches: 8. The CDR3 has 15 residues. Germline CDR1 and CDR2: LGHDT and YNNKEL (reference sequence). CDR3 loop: CASRPQGAAQETQYF. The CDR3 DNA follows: TGTGCCAGCAGACCCCAGGGGGCGGCGCAAGAGACCCAGTACTTC.

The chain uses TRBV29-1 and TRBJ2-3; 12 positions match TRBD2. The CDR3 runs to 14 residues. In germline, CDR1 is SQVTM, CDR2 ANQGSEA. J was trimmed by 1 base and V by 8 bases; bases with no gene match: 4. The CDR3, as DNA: TGCAGCCTACGGACTAGCGGGGGCACAGATACGCAGTATTTT. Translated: CSLRTSGGTDTQYF.